These 18 T cell receptor beta chains were sequenced from one sample in a study of T cell responses to AZD1222 COVID-19 vaccine. Method: immunoSEQ multiplex PCR; TCRdb's copy keeps in-frame clones and lacks some. The top ten clones hold approximately 1% of a sample with approximately 130,000 clones, around 92% of them seen once. The sample was peripheral blood, taken on day 0 of AZD1222 vaccination. The receptors here all came from an adult in good health.

The rearrangement joins TRBV7-3 to TRBJ2-1, with 9 bases that match TRBD2. The ends lost 5 bases at V and 6 bases at J; junction bases unmatched: 17. This CDR3 comprises 18 residues. Germline values: CDR1 SGHTA, CDR2 FQGTGA. The CDR3 reads CASSPRSAGGEYVNEQFF. CDR3 DNA: TGTGCCAGCAGCCCACGGTCGGCGGGAGGGGAGTATGTCAATGAGCAGTTCTTC.

V is TRBV2 and J is TRBJ1-3, with D hard to call. Trimming took 1 base from V and 0 from J, leaving 7 bases between them. The CDR3 consists of 15 residues. The germline gives CDR1 SNHLY, CDR2 FYNNEI. CDR3 amino acids: CASSEDWASGNTIYF. The CDR3 bases are TGTGCCAGCAGTGAAGATTGGGCCTCTGGAAACACCATATATTTT.

The V call is TRBV3-1 (or the pseudogene TRBV3-2), the J call TRBJ2-6; no reliable D call. V was clipped by 0 bases and J by 0 bases, with 6 bases between them. This CDR3 contains 16 residues. Germline CDR1 LGHDT, CDR2 YNNKEL (reference sequence). The CDR3 DNA follows: TGTGCCAGCAGCCAAGACGGAAACTCTGGGGCCAACGTCCTGACTTTC. Encoded protein: CASSQDGNSGANVLTF.

The chain has TRBV4-1 and TRBJ1-1, with D unclear. V lost 4 bases, J lost 7 bases, and 7 bases lay in between. Looked up from germline, CDR1 is MGHRA and CDR2 is YSYEKL. The CDR3 contains 11 residues. This CDR3 is CASSLGDEAFF. The CDR3 region has the DNA TGCGCCAGCAGCCTCGGAGATGAAGCTTTCTTT.

J is TRBJ1-1 and V is TRBV29-1, with D maybe TRBD1 (6 bases). Trimming removed 5 bases from V and 0 bases from J, with 16 bases in between. Looked up from germline, CDR1 is SQVTM and CDR2 is ANQGSEA. The CDR3 sequence is 15 residues long. CDR3 coding DNA: TGCAGCGTTTCCGGGGGCTGGGGGATGAACACTGAAGCTTTCTTT. Its protein is CSVSGGWGMNTEAFF.

Worth noting for this clone: The same CDR3 is also encoded by other DNA sequences in this sample. The CDR3 bases are TGCAGTGCTAGGTCCTACAATGAGCAGTTCTTC. It yields the protein CSARSYNEQFF. The rearrangement uses TRBV20-1 and TRBJ2-1; no firm D call. The CDR3 length is 11 residues. Germline values: CDR1 DFQATT, CDR2 SNEGSKA (reference sequence). With 3 bases removed from V and 1 base from J, the gap between germline ends came to 1 base.

The chain uses TRBV6-5 and TRBJ2-1; 7 nucleotides align to TRBD2. CDR3 length: 15 residues. The germline V gene has CDR1 MNHEY and CDR2 SVGAGI. Unmatched junction bases numbered 5, after V lost 0 bases and J lost 6 bases. The CDR3 DNA reads TGTGCCAGCAGTTACTCACTAGCGAGGCTCAATGAGCAGTTCTTC. Translated: CASSYSLARLNEQFF.

The J gene is TRBJ2-7, the V gene TRBV27; 12 positions agree with TRBD2. Germline trimming cut 4 bases from V and 2 bases from J; bases unmatched to any gene: 9. The germline gives CDR1 MNHEY, CDR2 SMNVEV (reference sequence). The length of the CDR3 is 17 residues. CDR3 loop: CASSWTSGTPGAYEQYF. For the CDR3, the DNA is TGTGCCAGCAGTTGGACTAGCGGGACCCCAGGGGCCTACGAGCAGTACTTC.

The rearrangement uses TRBV27 and TRBJ2-3; TRBD1 aligns across 9 bases. The length of the CDR3 is 16 residues. J was trimmed by 2 bases and V by 3 bases; bases with no gene match: 6. Germline loops: CDR1 MNHEY, CDR2 SMNVEV (reference sequence). CDR3 nucleotides: TGTGCCAGCAGTTTGCCCGACAGGGGGACCACAGATACGCAGTATTTT. Protein sequence: CASSLPDRGTTDTQYF.

The CDR3 spells CASSQVIGAGTEAFF. The DNA of the CDR3 is TGTGCCAGCAGCCAAGTAATAGGGGCAGGCACTGAAGCTTTCTTT. The J gene is TRBJ1-1, the V gene TRBV3-1 (or the pseudogene TRBV3-2), with D perhaps TRBD1 (5 bases). Germline loops: CDR1 LGHDT, CDR2 YNNKEL (reference sequence). V dropped 1 base and J dropped 4 bases, with 13 bases sitting between them. This CDR3 spans 15 amino acids.

As regards this clone: Other DNA sequences from this sample encode an identical CDR3 as well. The chain recombines TRBV5-1 with TRBJ1-2, with D uncertain. The CDR3 covers 13 residues. Germline CDR1 reads SGHRS; CDR2 reads YFSETQ. Deletions cut 1 base from V and 2 bases from J, with 6 bases between. The CDR3 region is CASSLSGNYGYTF. CDR3 DNA: TGCGCCAGCAGCTTGTCGGGGAACTATGGCTACACCTTC.

The chain recombines TRBV7-3 with TRBJ2-3; 12 bases line up with TRBD2. The V gene's germline CDR1 is SGHTA and CDR2 FQGTGA. The CDR3 consists of 19 residues. Germline trimming cut 0 bases from V and 2 bases from J; bases unmatched to any gene: 9. CDR3 DNA: TGTGCCAGCAGCTTAACGCCTAGCGGGAGGGCCGCTAACACAGATACGCAGTATTTT. Protein product: CASSLTPSGRAANTDTQYF.

The chain joins TRBV29-1 to TRBJ1-5; a possible D gene is TRBD1 (6 bases). This CDR3 comprises 13 residues. V was pared by 5 bases and J by 3 bases, with 11 bases between. Germline values: CDR1 SQVTM, CDR2 ANQGSEA. CDR3 sequence (DNA): TGCAGCGTTATCCGGGACACCAATCAGCCCCAGCATTTT. Encoded protein: CSVIRDTNQPQHF.

On this clone: This same CDR3 is encoded by further DNA sequences in the sample. The genes are TRBV19 and TRBJ1-1, with D uncertain. The ends were cut back, 2 bases at V and 1 base at J, with 5 bases in the middle. Per the germline V gene, CDR1 is LNHDA and CDR2 is SQIVND (reference sequence). This CDR3 has 13 amino acids. CDR3 bases: TGTGCCAGTAGTATATGGGGGAACACTGAAGCTTTCTTT. This codes for CASSIWGNTEAFF.

V gene TRBV7-8 combines with J gene TRBJ1-2, with 9 bases matching TRBD1. The CDR3 is 17 residues long. Germline CDR1 is SGHVS and CDR2 is FQNEAQ. Trimming took 1 base from V and 7 from J; bases not matched to a gene: 13. The CDR3 protein is CASSLGTPGQGIGGYTF. The CDR3 bases are TGTGCCAGCAGCTTAGGCACACCGGGACAGGGAATTGGTGGCTACACCTTC.

In its sample, this clone was seen a few times. The gene calls are TRBV5-1 and TRBJ1-2; D is possibly TRBD1 (6 bases). CDR3 length equals 14 residues. Per germline, CDR1 SGHRS and CDR2 YFSETQ. Trimming shortened V by 4 bases and J by 2 bases, and 12 bases separated the two germline ends. The CDR3 region has the DNA TGCGCCAGCAGCGTTTCTCAGGGGAACTATGGCTACACCTTC. Its protein product is CASSVSQGNYGYTF.

This clone was recorded only once. The V call is TRBV30, the J call TRBJ2-7; D call uncertain. The CDR3 spans 12 residues. The V end was cut by 3 bases, the J end by 2 bases, with 8 bases between. Germline V gives CDR1 GTSNPN, CDR2 SVGIG (reference sequence). CDR3 loop: CAWSQATYEQYF. CDR3 bases: TGTGCCTGGAGCCAGGCAACCTACGAGCAGTACTTC.

The rearrangement links TRBV9 to TRBJ2-5, with 9 bases that match TRBD2. The CDR3 is 18 residues long. The germline V gene has CDR1 SGDLS and CDR2 YYNGEE. The V and J ends lost 0 bases and 5 bases, in that order; junction bases with no gene match: 14. In nucleotides, the CDR3 is TGTGCCAGCAGCGTAGCTTTGGGGCGGGAGGGCCTCATGGAGACCCAGTACTTC. It codes for CASSVALGREGLMETQYF. The full variable domain, rest sourced from reference TRBV9 and TRBJ2-5, is DSGVTQTPKHLITATGQRVTLRCSPRSGDLSVYWYQQSLDQGLQFLIQYYNGEERAKGNILERFSAQQFPDLHSELNLSSLELGDSALYFCASSVALGREGLMETQYFGPGTRLLVL.